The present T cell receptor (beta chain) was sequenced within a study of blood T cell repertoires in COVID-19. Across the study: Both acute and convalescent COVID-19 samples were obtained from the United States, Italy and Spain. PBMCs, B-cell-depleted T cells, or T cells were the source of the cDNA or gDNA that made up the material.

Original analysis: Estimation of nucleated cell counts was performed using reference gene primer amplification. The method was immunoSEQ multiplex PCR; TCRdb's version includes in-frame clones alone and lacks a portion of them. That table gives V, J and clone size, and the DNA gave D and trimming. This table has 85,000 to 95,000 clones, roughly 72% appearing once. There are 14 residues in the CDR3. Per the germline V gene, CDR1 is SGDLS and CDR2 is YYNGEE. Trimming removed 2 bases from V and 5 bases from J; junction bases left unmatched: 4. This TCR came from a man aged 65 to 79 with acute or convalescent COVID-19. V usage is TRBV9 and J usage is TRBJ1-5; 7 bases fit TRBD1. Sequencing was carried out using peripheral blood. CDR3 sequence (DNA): TGTGCCAGCAGCGTTACCGGGACAGATCAGCCCCAGCATTTT. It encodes CASSVTGTDQPQHF.